This is a list of T cell receptor beta chains from one sample in a study of T cell responses to AZD1222 COVID-19 vaccine. Method: immunoSEQ multiplex PCR; TCRdb's copy keeps in-frame clones and lacks some. The sample records 100,000 or so clones, more than 70% being singletons. The input for sequencing was peripheral blood, taken on day 0 of MenACWY control vaccination. The receptors derive from an adult in good health. Both conserved end residues are part of each CDR3.

V | length | CDR3
TRBV7-2 | 14 | CASSPDHGSDTQYF
TRBV3-1/TRBV3-2 | 14 | CATVREGRKETQYF
TRBV28 | 16 | CASSFRAGRENTEAFF
TRBV19 | 13 | CASSLAGGEKLFF
TRBV30 | 13 | CAWSVEHLTEAFF
TRBV19 | 15 | CASSTTSTGFTEAFF
TRBV7-2 | 15 | CASSPGGASGGEQFF
TRBV5-1 | 14 | CASATDGYEGGYTF
TRBV11-2 | 15 | CASSLRGGPSYEQYF
TRBV19 | 15 | CASSILQEAGPPLHF
TRBV5-4 | 12 | CASSLDASPLHF
TRBV30 | 16 | CAWSRTSGLGTDTQYF
TRBV7-2 | 14 | CASSLGASGTEAFF
TRBV2 | 15 | CASSERGMDEYGYTF
TRBV20-1 | 9 | CSTRNEQFF
TRBV9 | 17 | CASNWLAGGENTGELFF
TRBV6-5 | 14 | CASSYRGGRQPQHF
TRBV9 | 14 | CASSEPPFQYGYTF
TRBV24-1 | 15 | CATSDSRGPLETQYF
TRBV29-1 | 15 | CSVEDQDRRRYGYTF
TRBV3-1/TRBV3-2 | 14 | CASSQGGRGTEAFF
TRBV9 | 12 | CASSSNTDTQYF
TRBV7-2 | 12 | CASSSFTYEQYF
TRBV7-2 | 13 | CASSPWTKETQYF
TRBV28 | 13 | CASSDGQGYGYTF
TRBV18 | 13 | CASSRATNEKLFF
TRBV7-9 | 14 | CASSSGQGYDEQYF
TRBV7-8 | 13 | CASSVHRGYEQYF
TRBV7-2 | 16 | CASSLVSGGAGETQYF
TRBV9 | 18 | CASSVEMMAQGMNGELFF
TRBV10-2 | 14 | CASSVDRGSYGYTF
TRBV6-1 | 14 | CASSEPTPGRAAFF
TRBV7-2 | 15 | CASSLGGLHTDTQYF
TRBV15 | 15 | CATSRDRILGGELFF
TRBV11-2 | 14 | CASSETLAGGMQFF
TRBV19 | 13 | CATTSPDRAGYTF
TRBV30 | 14 | CAFSIAGPYNEQFF
TRBV9 | 14 | CASSGPWGPYGYTF
TRBV19 | 14 | CASSPSGGGREQYF
TRBV12-3/TRBV12-4 | 13 | CASSAAGTRPQHF
TRBV18 | 16 | CASSRGRSLTYNEQFF
TRBV6-1 | 13 | CASRTTNTGELFF
TRBV12-5 | 14 | CASGPRGGEYEQYF